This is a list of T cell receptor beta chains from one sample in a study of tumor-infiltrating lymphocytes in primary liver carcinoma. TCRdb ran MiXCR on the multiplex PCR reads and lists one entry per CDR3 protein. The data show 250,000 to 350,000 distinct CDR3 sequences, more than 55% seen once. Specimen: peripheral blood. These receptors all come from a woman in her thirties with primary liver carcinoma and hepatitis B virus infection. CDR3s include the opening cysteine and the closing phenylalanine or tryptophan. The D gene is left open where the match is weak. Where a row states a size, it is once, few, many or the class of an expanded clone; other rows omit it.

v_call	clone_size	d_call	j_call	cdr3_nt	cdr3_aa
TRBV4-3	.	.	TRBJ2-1	TGCGCCAGCAACCAAGGTGCGGGAAGTTCCTACAATGAGCAGTTCTTC	CASNQGAGSSYNEQFF
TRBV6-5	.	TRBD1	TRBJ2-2	TGTGCCAGCAGTTGCTGGACAGGGAACGCCGGGGAGCTGTTTTTT	CASSCWTGNAGELFF
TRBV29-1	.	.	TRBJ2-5	TGCAACGTTGAGGGCTTGATTGTAGGGACCCAGTACTTC	CNVEGLIVGTQYF
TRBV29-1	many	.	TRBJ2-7	TGCAGCGTAGGGGGGATGAGCGAGCAGTACTTC	CSVGGMSEQYF
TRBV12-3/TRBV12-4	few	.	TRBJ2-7	TGTGCCAGCAGTCGTTCCTACGAGCAGCACTTC	CASSRSYEQHF
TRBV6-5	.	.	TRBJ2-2	TGTGCCAGCATTCGGTCCCACACCGGGGAGCTGTTTTTT	CASIRSHTGELFF
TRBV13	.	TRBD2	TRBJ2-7	TGTGCCAGCAGCTCCAGTTGGGGAGGGAGCGAGCAGTACTTC	CASSSSWGGSEQYF
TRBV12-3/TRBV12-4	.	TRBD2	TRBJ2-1	TGTACCAGCAGCATAACTAGCGGAGGCCCCAATGAGCAGTTCTTC	CTSSITSGGPNEQFF
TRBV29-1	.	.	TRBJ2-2	TGCAGCGTTGAGGGGGTCACCGGGGAGCTGTTTTTT	CSVEGVTGELFF
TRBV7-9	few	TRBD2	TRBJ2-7	TGTGCCAGCAGCCCGAGACCTAGCGGGAGGGACTACGAGCAGTACTTC	CASSPRPSGRDYEQYF
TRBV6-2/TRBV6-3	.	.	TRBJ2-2	TGTGCCAGCACGACTAGGGTCGGGGAGCTGTTTTTT	CASTTRVGELFF
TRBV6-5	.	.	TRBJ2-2	TGTGCCAGCAGTTACTCGACTAGGGAGCTGTTTTTT	CASSYSTRELFF
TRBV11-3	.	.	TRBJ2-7	TGCGCCAGCAGCCCCTGTGGGGTTGGAGAGCAGTACTTC	CASSPCGVGEQYF
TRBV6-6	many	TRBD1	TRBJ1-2	TGTGCCAGCAGAACCGGGACAGGGGCCGGCTACACCTTC	CASRTGTGAGYTF
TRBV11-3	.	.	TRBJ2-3	TGTGCCGGCAGCGTCAACTTACTGGGTACGCAGTATTTT	CAGSVNLLGTQYF
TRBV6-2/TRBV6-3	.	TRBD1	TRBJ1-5	TGTGCCAGCAGAGAACAGGGGGGTCAGCCCCAGCATTTT	CASREQGGQPQHF
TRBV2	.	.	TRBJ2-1	TGTGCCAGCACTACAGACAATGAGCAGTTCTTC	CASTTDNEQFF
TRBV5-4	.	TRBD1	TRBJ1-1	TGTGTCAGCAGCGGACAGGGGCCACCAAACACTGAAGCATTCTTT	CVSSGQGPPNTEAFF
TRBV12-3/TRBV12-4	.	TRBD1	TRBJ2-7	TGTACCAGCGGACCCGGGACAGGGTTCTACGAGCAGTACTTC	CTSGPGTGFYEQYF
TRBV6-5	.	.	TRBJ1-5	TGTGCCAGCAGACTGGGCCGTAATAGCAATCAGCCCCAGCATTTT	CASRLGRNSNQPQHF
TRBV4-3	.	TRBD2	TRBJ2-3	TGCGCCAGCGTAATAGCGGGAAATCTAGATACGCAGTATTTT	CASVIAGNLDTQYF
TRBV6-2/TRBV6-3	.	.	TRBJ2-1	TGTGCAAGCAGTAGGAGGCCGTACAATGAGCAGTTCTTC	CASSRRPYNEQFF
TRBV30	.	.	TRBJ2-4	TGTGCCTGGAGTTTGGACTTAGCCAAAAACATTCAGTACTTC	CAWSLDLAKNIQYF
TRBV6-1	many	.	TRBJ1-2	TGTGCCAGCAGTGAAGGCCGATATGGCTACACCTTC	CASSEGRYGYTF
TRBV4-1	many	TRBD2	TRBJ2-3	TGCGCCAGCAGCCATCAGCCGGGACTAGCAGATACGCAGTATTTT	CASSHQPGLADTQYF
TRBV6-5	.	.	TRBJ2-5	TGTGCCAGCAGTTACAGTCACGGGAAGACCCAGTACTTC	CASSYSHGKTQYF
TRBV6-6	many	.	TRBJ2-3	TGTGCCAGCAGCCCCTTGGAGGATACGCAGTATTTT	CASSPLEDTQYF
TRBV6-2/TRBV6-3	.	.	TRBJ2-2	TGTGCCAGCAGTTACCTAGTTCCCGGGGAGCTGCTTTTT	CASSYLVPGELLF
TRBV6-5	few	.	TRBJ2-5	TGTGCCGGCAGCCTTATGAGCCCGGGGCGAGAGACCCAGTACTTC	CAGSLMSPGRETQYF
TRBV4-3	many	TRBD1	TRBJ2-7	TGCGCCAGCAGCCAAGATCCCGGACAGGGGCGCGAGCAGTACTTC	CASSQDPGQGREQYF
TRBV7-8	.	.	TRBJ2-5	TGTGCCAGCAGCTGGAGATTACAAGAGACCCAGTACTTC	CASSWRLQETQYF
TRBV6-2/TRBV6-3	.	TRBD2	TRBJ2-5	TGTGCCAGCAGTTCCTTAGCGGGAGGAGGGAAGACCCAGTACTTC	CASSSLAGGGKTQYF
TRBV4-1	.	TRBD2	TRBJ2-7	TGCGCCACCAGCCAACTTCCTACCTCTCTAGCGGTTAGCTCCTACGAGCAGTACTTC	CATSQLPTSLAVSSYEQYF
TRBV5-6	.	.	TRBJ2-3	TGTGCCAGCAGCTTTGGGGATACGCACTATTTT	CASSFGDTHYF
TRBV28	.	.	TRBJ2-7	TGTGCCAGCAGCAAAAGTACGGGTTTGTACGAGCAGTACTTC	CASSKSTGLYEQYF
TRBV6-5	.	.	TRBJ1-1	TGTGCCAGCAGTGTTGGTCGGTGCGCTGAAGCTATCTTT	CASSVGRCAEAIF
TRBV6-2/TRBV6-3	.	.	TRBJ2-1	TGTGCCAGCAGGAGAGGACAGTTTGCGGAGACCATCCCTGAGCAGTTCTTC	CASRRGQFAETIPEQFF
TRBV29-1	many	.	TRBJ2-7	TGCAGCGTTGCCGACGGATACTACGAGCAGTACTTC	CSVADGYYEQYF
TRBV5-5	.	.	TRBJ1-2	TGTGCCAGCTATATCATTGGGGGATCGAACTATGGCTACACCTTC	CASYIIGGSNYGYTF
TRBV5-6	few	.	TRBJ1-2	TGTGCCAGCAGGTCATCCGGGGGCTACTATGGCTACACCTTC	CASRSSGGYYGYTF
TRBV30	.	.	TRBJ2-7	TGTGCCTGGAGTGTAGGCAGGCCTGGTATTGACGAGCAGTACTTC	CAWSVGRPGIDEQYF
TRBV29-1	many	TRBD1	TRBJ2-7	TGCAGCGTTGCATATACAGGGGGCGAGCAGTACTTC	CSVAYTGGEQYF
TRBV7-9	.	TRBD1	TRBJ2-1	TGTGCCAGCAGGACTACAGGGGGCGAGGGTGAGCAGTTCTTC	CASRTTGGEGEQFF
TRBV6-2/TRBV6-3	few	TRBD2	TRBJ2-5	TGTGCCAGCAGTTACGGGACTAGCGATCAAGAGACCCAGTACTTC	CASSYGTSDQETQYF
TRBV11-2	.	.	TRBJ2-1	TGTGCCAGCAGCCGCTCATCCGGGTGGGGATACAATGAACAGTTCTTC	CASSRSSGWGYNEQFF